This TCR beta chain was recovered during a study of patients and donors after allogeneic stem cell transplantation. Each CDR3 protein gets one entry after TCRdb re-called the RT-PCR reads with MiXCR. The sample has fewer than 95,000 distinct CDR3 sequences; around 5% are singletons. This clonotype was found many times. Trimming shortened V by 3 bases and J by 10 bases, and 9 bases separated the two germline ends. The length of the CDR3 is 11 residues. Germline CDR1 and CDR2: LGHDT and YNNKEL (reference sequence). The source is a human donor who was either an allogeneic HSCT recipient or a stem cell or donor lymphocyte infusion donor (not recorded which). It is not recorded whose cells these are; they may come from a transplant donor. The chain uses TRBV3-1 and TRBJ1-2, with unresolved D. The specimen was blood, either unsorted or a sorted T cell fraction (not recorded which). The chain's CDR3 is CASSHSHSYTF. Here the CDR3 DNA reads TGTGCCAGCAGCCATAGCCATTCCTACACCTTC.